This is a list of T cell receptor beta chains from one sample in a study of blood T cell repertoires in COVID-19. Sequencing was performed with immunoSEQ multiplex PCR; in TCRdb, only in-frame clones are kept and a portion is missing. Here the sample spans some 460,000 clones, around 89% being singletons. Material: peripheral blood. Source of these receptors: a woman in her 30s with acute or convalescent COVID-19. CDR3s include the opening cysteine and the closing phenylalanine or tryptophan. A D gene is named only where the DNA matches it firmly. Rows give clone size only sometimes, using once, few, many, or a class for an expanded clone.

D gene: TRBD2; clone size: .; J gene: TRBJ2-1; V gene: TRBV9; CDR3 protein: CASSGSRGELFF; CDR3 DNA: TGTGCCAGCAGCGGCTCGCGGGGGGAACTGTTCTTC
D gene: TRBD2; clone size: .; J gene: TRBJ2-3; V gene: TRBV18; CDR3 protein: CASSPGLAGDHTQYF; CDR3 DNA: TGTGCCAGCTCACCCGGACTAGCGGGGGACCATACGCAGTATTTT
D gene: .; clone size: .; J gene: TRBJ1-2; V gene: TRBV6-1; CDR3 protein: CASSERRGGYTF; CDR3 DNA: TGTGCCAGCAGTGAACGCAGGGGTGGCTACACCTTC
D gene: TRBD1; clone size: .; J gene: TRBJ1-2; V gene: TRBV29-1; CDR3 protein: CSVEEDGTGNYGYTF; CDR3 DNA: TGCAGCGTTGAAGAGGACGGGACAGGGAACTATGGCTACACCTTC
D gene: TRBD2; clone size: .; J gene: TRBJ2-5; V gene: TRBV11-2; CDR3 protein: CASTRRVVAGAQETQYF; CDR3 DNA: TGTGCCAGCACCCGGCGGGTGGTAGCGGGGGCACAAGAGACCCAGTACTTC
D gene: .; clone size: .; J gene: TRBJ1-5; V gene: TRBV19; CDR3 protein: CASSRVYSGSNQPQHF; CDR3 DNA: TGTGCCAGTAGTAGGGTGTATTCGGGAAGCAATCAGCCCCAGCATTTT
D gene: .; clone size: .; J gene: TRBJ1-6; V gene: TRBV2; CDR3 protein: CASTHPGNSPLHF; CDR3 DNA: TGTGCCTCCACCCACCCGGGGAATTCACCCCTCCACTTT
D gene: TRBD2; clone size: .; J gene: TRBJ2-1; V gene: TRBV7-3; CDR3 protein: CASSPSGGAGYNEQFF; CDR3 DNA: TGTGCCAGCAGCCCGAGCGGGGGGGCCGGCTACAATGAGCAGTTCTTC
D gene: TRBD1; clone size: .; J gene: TRBJ2-7; V gene: TRBV5-1; CDR3 protein: CASRESVGQGDEQYF; CDR3 DNA: TGCGCCAGCAGGGAGTCGGTAGGACAGGGCGACGAGCAGTACTTC
D gene: .; clone size: .; J gene: TRBJ1-5; V gene: TRBV6-5; CDR3 protein: CASSSEGGNQPQHF; CDR3 DNA: TGTGCCAGCAGTTCTGAGGGGGGGAATCAGCCCCAGCATTTT
D gene: .; clone size: .; J gene: TRBJ1-4; V gene: TRBV25-1; CDR3 protein: CASSLQGGPNEKLFF; CDR3 DNA: TGTGCCAGCAGTTTGCAGGGTGGCCCTAATGAAAAACTGTTTTTT
D gene: .; clone size: .; J gene: TRBJ2-6; V gene: TRBV7-2; CDR3 protein: CASSPGAGANVLTF; CDR3 DNA: TGTGCCAGCAGCCCTGGAGCTGGGGCCAACGTCCTGACTTTC
D gene: TRBD1; clone size: .; J gene: TRBJ2-7; V gene: TRBV28; CDR3 protein: CASSLEGTGAPEQYF; CDR3 DNA: TGTGCCAGCAGTTTAGAAGGGACAGGGGCCCCCGAGCAGTACTTC
D gene: .; clone size: .; J gene: TRBJ2-3; V gene: TRBV9; CDR3 protein: CASSPTGTSGIDTQYF; CDR3 DNA: TGTGCCAGCAGCCCGACCGGGACTTCTGGAATAGATACGCAGTATTTT
D gene: TRBD1; clone size: .; J gene: TRBJ1-2; V gene: TRBV5-6; CDR3 protein: CASSPTAAGTGGFGYTF; CDR3 DNA: TGTGCCAGCAGCCCAACGGCTGCCGGGACAGGGGGCTTTGGCTACACCTTC
D gene: .; clone size: .; J gene: TRBJ2-7; V gene: TRBV18; CDR3 protein: CASSPQVQGYEQYF; CDR3 DNA: TGTGCCAGCTCACCACAGGTACAGGGCTACGAGCAGTACTTC
D gene: .; clone size: .; J gene: TRBJ1-2; V gene: TRBV19; CDR3 protein: CASSFPGKRRGYTF; CDR3 DNA: TGTGCCAGTAGTTTTCCCGGGAAGCGACGTGGCTACACCTTC
D gene: TRBD1; clone size: .; J gene: TRBJ2-2; V gene: TRBV19; CDR3 protein: CASTGGQGAAGELFF; CDR3 DNA: TGTGCCAGTACGGGGGGACAGGGGGCAGCCGGGGAGCTGTTTTTT
D gene: .; clone size: .; J gene: TRBJ2-5; V gene: TRBV2; CDR3 protein: CASESGQGGGETQYF; CDR3 DNA: TGTGCCAGCGAGTCCGGCCAGGGGGGCGGAGAGACCCAGTACTTC
D gene: TRBD2; clone size: .; J gene: TRBJ2-7; V gene: TRBV29-1; CDR3 protein: CSVVPVPTTSGGTYEQYF; CDR3 DNA: TGCAGCGTTGTCCCCGTCCCCACGACTAGCGGGGGGACCTACGAGCAGTACTTC
D gene: .; clone size: .; J gene: TRBJ2-1; V gene: TRBV3-1/TRBV3-2; CDR3 protein: CASSQPSNEQFF; CDR3 DNA: TGTGCCAGCAGCCAACCCAGTAATGAGCAGTTCTTC
D gene: .; clone size: .; J gene: TRBJ2-3; V gene: TRBV18; CDR3 protein: CASSPRTSTDTQYF; CDR3 DNA: TGTGCCAGCTCACCAAGGACTAGCACAGATACGCAGTATTTT
D gene: TRBD1; clone size: .; J gene: TRBJ1-2; V gene: TRBV19; CDR3 protein: CASSIAGQGYGYTF; CDR3 DNA: TGTGCCAGTAGTATAGCTGGACAGGGGTATGGCTACACCTTC
D gene: .; clone size: .; J gene: TRBJ1-1; V gene: TRBV30; CDR3 protein: CAWSTYRVKSTEAFF; CDR3 DNA: TGTGCCTGGAGTACCTACAGGGTCAAGTCCACTGAAGCTTTCTTT
D gene: TRBD2; clone size: .; J gene: TRBJ2-1; V gene: TRBV11-2; CDR3 protein: CASSLPGGPYNEQFF; CDR3 DNA: TGTGCCAGCAGCTTGCCGGGGGGGCCATACAATGAGCAGTTCTTC
D gene: .; clone size: .; J gene: TRBJ2-2; V gene: TRBV28; CDR3 protein: CASSLWGGHTGELFF; CDR3 DNA: TGTGCCAGCAGTTTGTGGGGGGGCCACACCGGGGAGCTGTTTTTT
D gene: .; clone size: .; J gene: TRBJ2-1; V gene: TRBV28; CDR3 protein: CASSFADSYNEQFF; CDR3 DNA: TGTGCCAGCAGTTTTGCGGACTCCTACAATGAGCAGTTCTTC
D gene: .; clone size: .; J gene: TRBJ1-2; V gene: TRBV30; CDR3 protein: CAWRAGTRNGYTF; CDR3 DNA: TGTGCCTGGAGGGCCGGGACAAGGAATGGCTACACCTTC
D gene: .; clone size: .; J gene: TRBJ1-2; V gene: TRBV20-1; CDR3 protein: CSARGAGGYTF; CDR3 DNA: TGCAGTGCTAGGGGGGCGGGTGGCTACACCTTC
D gene: .; clone size: .; J gene: TRBJ2-5; V gene: TRBV2; CDR3 protein: CASSEVRRGREETQYF; CDR3 DNA: TGTGCCAGCAGTGAAGTACGGAGGGGTCGAGAGGAGACCCAGTACTTC
D gene: .; clone size: .; J gene: TRBJ2-1; V gene: TRBV9; CDR3 protein: CASSATGDTYNEQFF; CDR3 DNA: TGTGCCAGCAGCGCCACAGGAGACACCTACAATGAGCAGTTCTTC
D gene: TRBD1; clone size: .; J gene: TRBJ2-7; V gene: TRBV7-9; CDR3 protein: CASTPGTVSEQYF; CDR3 DNA: TGTGCCAGCACCCCCGGGACAGTCTCCGAGCAGTACTTC
D gene: TRBD1; clone size: .; J gene: TRBJ2-2; V gene: TRBV30; CDR3 protein: CAWRGRGQVNWNTGELFF; CDR3 DNA: TGTGCCTGGAGGGGTCGTGGACAGGTTAACTGGAACACCGGGGAGCTGTTTTTT
D gene: .; clone size: .; J gene: TRBJ2-7; V gene: TRBV12-5; CDR3 protein: CASGGGTDASYEQYF; CDR3 DNA: TGTGCTAGTGGGGGCGGGACAGACGCTTCCTACGAGCAGTACTTC
D gene: .; clone size: .; J gene: TRBJ2-1; V gene: TRBV7-9; CDR3 protein: CASSPNSEEQFF; CDR3 DNA: TGTGCCAGCAGCCCAAACTCGGAGGAGCAGTTCTTC
D gene: .; clone size: .; J gene: TRBJ2-5; V gene: TRBV15; CDR3 protein: CATSTPLERVQETQYF; CDR3 DNA: TGTGCCACCAGCACTCCCCTTGAGCGGGTTCAAGAGACCCAGTACTTC
D gene: .; clone size: .; J gene: TRBJ2-1; V gene: TRBV3-1/TRBV3-2; CDR3 protein: CASSPLVGVGGDYNEQFF; CDR3 DNA: TGTGCCAGCAGCCCTCTAGTGGGAGTGGGGGGAGATTACAATGAGCAGTTCTTC
D gene: .; clone size: .; J gene: TRBJ1-4; V gene: TRBV7-9; CDR3 protein: CASSSTGATNEKLFF; CDR3 DNA: TGTGCCAGCAGCTCTACAGGAGCAACTAATGAAAAACTGTTTTTT
D gene: TRBD1; clone size: .; J gene: TRBJ1-5; V gene: TRBV6-1; CDR3 protein: CASGEQGHQPQHF; CDR3 DNA: TGTGCCAGCGGAGAACAGGGGCACCAGCCCCAGCATTTT
D gene: .; clone size: .; J gene: TRBJ2-7; V gene: TRBV6-6; CDR3 protein: CASRGRNVAYEQYF; CDR3 DNA: TGTGCCAGCAGGGGGAGGAACGTGGCCTACGAGCAGTACTTC
D gene: .; clone size: .; J gene: TRBJ2-5; V gene: TRBV6-5; CDR3 protein: CASSYSFWAQETQYF; CDR3 DNA: TGTGCCAGCAGTTACTCTTTCTGGGCTCAAGAGACCCAGTACTTC
D gene: .; clone size: .; J gene: TRBJ2-1; V gene: TRBV27; CDR3 protein: CASKLSRTSSYNEQFF; CDR3 DNA: TGTGCCAGCAAACTATCGCGTACTAGCTCCTACAATGAGCAGTTCTTC
D gene: TRBD1; clone size: .; J gene: TRBJ2-4; V gene: TRBV5-8; CDR3 protein: CASSLGHRGSKNIQYF; CDR3 DNA: TGTGCCAGCAGCTTGGGACACAGGGGGTCCAAAAACATTCAGTACTTC
D gene: TRBD2; clone size: .; J gene: TRBJ2-3; V gene: TRBV9; CDR3 protein: CASSDSGEQYF; CDR3 DNA: TGTGCCAGCAGCGATAGCGGGGAGCAGTATTTT
D gene: TRBD1; clone size: .; J gene: TRBJ2-5; V gene: TRBV5-6; CDR3 protein: CASSLITGEETQYF; CDR3 DNA: TGTGCCAGCAGCTTGATAACAGGGGAAGAGACCCAGTACTTC
D gene: .; clone size: .; J gene: TRBJ1-2; V gene: TRBV6-6; CDR3 protein: CASSYIPGGFPYGYTF; CDR3 DNA: TGTGCCAGCAGTTACATCCCCGGGGGGTTCCCTTATGGCTACACCTTC
D gene: .; clone size: .; J gene: TRBJ2-3; V gene: TRBV28; CDR3 protein: CASSLSVPGTDTQYF; CDR3 DNA: TGTGCCAGCAGTTTATCGGTTCCTGGCACAGATACGCAGTATTTT
D gene: .; clone size: .; J gene: TRBJ1-5; V gene: TRBV6-5; CDR3 protein: CASRRDNSNQPQHF; CDR3 DNA: TGTGCCAGCCGCCGGGACAATAGCAATCAGCCCCAGCATTTT
D gene: .; clone size: .; J gene: TRBJ1-2; V gene: TRBV18; CDR3 protein: CASSPDRLNYGYTF; CDR3 DNA: TGTGCCAGCTCACCCGACAGGCTTAACTATGGCTACACCTTC
D gene: TRBD1; clone size: .; J gene: TRBJ1-2; V gene: TRBV5-4; CDR3 protein: CASSLDRGLGGYTF; CDR3 DNA: TGTGCCAGCAGTCTCGACAGGGGGCTGGGAGGCTACACCTTC
D gene: .; clone size: few; J gene: TRBJ1-2; V gene: TRBV4-2; CDR3 protein: CASSQDSWGRGTYGYTF; CDR3 DNA: TGTGCCAGCAGCCAAGATAGTTGGGGCAGAGGCACCTATGGCTACACCTTC
D gene: .; clone size: .; J gene: TRBJ2-7; V gene: TRBV5-6; CDR3 protein: CASSPVDRAYEQYF; CDR3 DNA: TGTGCCAGCAGCCCTGTGGACAGAGCCTACGAGCAGTACTTC
D gene: .; clone size: .; J gene: TRBJ2-1; V gene: TRBV24-1; CDR3 protein: CATSTPVAGGGNEQFF; CDR3 DNA: TGTGCCACCAGTACCCCAGTGGCAGGGGGAGGCAATGAGCAGTTCTTC
D gene: .; clone size: .; J gene: TRBJ2-5; V gene: TRBV4-1; CDR3 protein: CASSQDSWTQYF; CDR3 DNA: TGCGCCAGCAGCCAAGATTCTTGGACCCAGTACTTC
D gene: .; clone size: .; J gene: TRBJ2-5; V gene: TRBV5-1; CDR3 protein: CASSTGTEETQYF; CDR3 DNA: TGCGCCAGCAGCACCGGGACTGAAGAGACCCAGTACTTC
D gene: TRBD1; clone size: once; J gene: TRBJ2-3; V gene: TRBV9; CDR3 protein: CASSEGGPGTQYF; CDR3 DNA: TGTGCCAGCAGCGAAGGGGGCCCGGGTACGCAGTATTTT
D gene: TRBD2; clone size: .; J gene: TRBJ2-3; V gene: TRBV27; CDR3 protein: CASSLSGGLTDTQYF; CDR3 DNA: TGTGCCAGCAGTCTGTCGGGGGGTCTCACAGATACGCAGTATTTT
D gene: .; clone size: .; J gene: TRBJ2-1; V gene: TRBV27; CDR3 protein: CASSLYPYNEQFF; CDR3 DNA: TGTGCCAGCAGTTTATATCCGTACAATGAGCAGTTCTTC
D gene: .; clone size: .; J gene: TRBJ1-5; V gene: TRBV3-1/TRBV3-2; CDR3 protein: CASSQHPRPGRGQPQHF; CDR3 DNA: TGTGCCAGCAGCCAACACCCTCGGCCGGGAAGAGGTCAGCCCCAGCATTTT